This T cell receptor beta chain was captured in a study of blood T cell repertoires in COVID-19. Turning to the study itself: PBMCs, B-cell-depleted T cells, or T cells were the source of the cDNA or gDNA that made up the material.

Original processing methods: The authors estimated nucleated cell counts from reference gene primer amplification. Sequencing was performed with immunoSEQ multiplex PCR; in TCRdb, only in-frame clones are kept and a portion is missing. V, J and clone size derive from that table, while D and trimming were established from the DNA sequence. The sample shows 300,000 to 350,000 clones, approximately 91% of them seen only once. CDR1 and CDR2 (germline): SGDLS, YYNGEE. Trimming took 6 bases from V and 4 from J, leaving 13 bases between them. This CDR3 has 13 residues. Participant age was roughly 18 to 100 years, and participants resided in about two dozen US areas. Cohort assignment relied on participant-reported clinical history.

V and J are TRBV9 and TRBJ1-1; D gene unclear. Sequencing input: PBMCs or T cells enriched from blood (not recorded which). This clonotype was sampled from a young woman who had been exposed to COVID-19. CDR3 nucleotide sequence: TGTGCCAGCACACGGTGGGGAGGCACTGAAGCTTTCTTT. It yields the protein CASTRWGGTEAFF.